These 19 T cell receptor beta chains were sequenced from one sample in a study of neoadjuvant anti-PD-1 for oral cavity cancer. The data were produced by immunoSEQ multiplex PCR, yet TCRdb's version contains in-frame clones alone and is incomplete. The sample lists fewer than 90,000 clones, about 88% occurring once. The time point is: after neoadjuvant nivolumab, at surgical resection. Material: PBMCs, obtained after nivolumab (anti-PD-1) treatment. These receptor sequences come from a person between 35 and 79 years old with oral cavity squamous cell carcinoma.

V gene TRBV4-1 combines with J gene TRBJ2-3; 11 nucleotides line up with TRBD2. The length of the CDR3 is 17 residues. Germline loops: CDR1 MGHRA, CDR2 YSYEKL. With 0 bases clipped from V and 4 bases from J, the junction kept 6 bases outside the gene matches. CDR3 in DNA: TGCGCCAGCAGCCAAGAACTAGCGGGAGATAGGTCAGATACGCAGTATTTT. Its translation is CASSQELAGDRSDTQYF.

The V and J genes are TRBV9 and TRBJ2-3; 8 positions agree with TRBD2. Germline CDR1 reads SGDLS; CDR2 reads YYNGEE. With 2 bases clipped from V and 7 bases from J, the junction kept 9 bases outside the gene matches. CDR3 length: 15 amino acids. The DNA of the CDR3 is TGTGCCAGCAGCGTCTACAGCGGGGGTACTTATACGCAGTATTTT. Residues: CASSVYSGGTYTQYF.

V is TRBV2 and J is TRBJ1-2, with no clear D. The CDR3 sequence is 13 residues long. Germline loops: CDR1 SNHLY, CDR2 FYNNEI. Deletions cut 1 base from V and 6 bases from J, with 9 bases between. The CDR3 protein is CASSEGGNNGYTF. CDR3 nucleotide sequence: TGTGCCAGCAGTGAAGGAGGGAATAATGGCTACACCTTC.

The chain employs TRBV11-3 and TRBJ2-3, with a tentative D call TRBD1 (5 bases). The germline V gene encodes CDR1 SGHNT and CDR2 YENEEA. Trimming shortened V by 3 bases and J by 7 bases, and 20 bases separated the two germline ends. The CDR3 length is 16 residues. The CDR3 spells CASSLGPPGISNTQYF. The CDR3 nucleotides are TGTGCCAGCAGCTTGGGGCCTCCAGGGATTTCAAATACGCAGTATTTT.

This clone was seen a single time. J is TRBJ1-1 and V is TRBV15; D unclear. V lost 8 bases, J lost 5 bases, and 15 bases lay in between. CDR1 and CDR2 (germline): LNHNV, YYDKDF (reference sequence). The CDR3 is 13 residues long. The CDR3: CATALGRRTEAFF. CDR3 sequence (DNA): TGTGCCACCGCCCTAGGAAGAAGGACTGAAGCTTTCTTT.

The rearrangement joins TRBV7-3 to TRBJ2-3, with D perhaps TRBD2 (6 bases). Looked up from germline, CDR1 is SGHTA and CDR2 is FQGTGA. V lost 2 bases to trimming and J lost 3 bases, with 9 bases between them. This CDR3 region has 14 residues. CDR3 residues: CASSLSGVTDTQYF. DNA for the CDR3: TGTGCCAGCAGCTTATCGGGAGTAACAGATACGCAGTATTTT.

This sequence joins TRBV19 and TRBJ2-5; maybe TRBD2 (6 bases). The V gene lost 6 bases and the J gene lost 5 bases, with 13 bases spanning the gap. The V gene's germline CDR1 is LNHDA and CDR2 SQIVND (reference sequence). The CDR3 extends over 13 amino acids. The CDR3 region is CASSLRGEETQYF. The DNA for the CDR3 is TGTGCCAGTAGCCTGCGGGGAGAGGAGACCCAGTACTTC.

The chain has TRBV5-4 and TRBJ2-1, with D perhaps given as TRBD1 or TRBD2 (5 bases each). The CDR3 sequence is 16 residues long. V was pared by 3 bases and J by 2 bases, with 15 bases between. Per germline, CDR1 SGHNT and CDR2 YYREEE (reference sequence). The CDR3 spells CASSYSGTVPYNEQFF. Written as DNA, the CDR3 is TGTGCCAGCAGCTACTCCGGGACCGTCCCCTACAATGAGCAGTTCTTC.

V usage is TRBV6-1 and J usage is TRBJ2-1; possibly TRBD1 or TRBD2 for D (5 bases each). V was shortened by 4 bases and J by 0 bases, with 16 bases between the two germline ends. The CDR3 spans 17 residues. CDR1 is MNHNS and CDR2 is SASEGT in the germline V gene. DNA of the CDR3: TGTGCCAGCAGTGGAACCGGGACCCCCAGCTCCTACAATGAGCAGTTCTTC. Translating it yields CASSGTGTPSSYNEQFF.

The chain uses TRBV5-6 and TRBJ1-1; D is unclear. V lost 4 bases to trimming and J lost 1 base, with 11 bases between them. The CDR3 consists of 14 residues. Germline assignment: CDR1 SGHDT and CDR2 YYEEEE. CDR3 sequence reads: CASSQGPGNTEAFF. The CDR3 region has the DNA TGTGCCAGCAGCCAAGGACCGGGGAACACTGAAGCTTTCTTT.

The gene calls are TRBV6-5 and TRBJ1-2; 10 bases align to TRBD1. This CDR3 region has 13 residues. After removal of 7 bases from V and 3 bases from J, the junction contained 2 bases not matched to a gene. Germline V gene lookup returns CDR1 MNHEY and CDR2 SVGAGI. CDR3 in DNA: TGTGCCAGCACCGGGACAGGGGACTATGGCTACACCTTC. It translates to CASTGTGDYGYTF.

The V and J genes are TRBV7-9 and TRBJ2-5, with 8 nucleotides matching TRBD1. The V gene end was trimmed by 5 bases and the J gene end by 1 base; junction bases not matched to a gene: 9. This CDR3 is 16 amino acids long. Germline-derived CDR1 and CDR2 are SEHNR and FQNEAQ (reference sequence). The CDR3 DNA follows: TGTGCCAGCAGCCCCTTAGGGACAGGCCGCCAAGAGACCCAGTACTTC. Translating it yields CASSPLGTGRQETQYF.

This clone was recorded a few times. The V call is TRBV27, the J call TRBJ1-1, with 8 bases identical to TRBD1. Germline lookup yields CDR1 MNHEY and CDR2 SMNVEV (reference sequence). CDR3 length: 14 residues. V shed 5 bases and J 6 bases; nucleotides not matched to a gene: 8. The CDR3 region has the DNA TGTGCCAGCAGTCATGAGACAGGGGAGCCTGAAGCTTTCTTT. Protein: CASSHETGEPEAFF.

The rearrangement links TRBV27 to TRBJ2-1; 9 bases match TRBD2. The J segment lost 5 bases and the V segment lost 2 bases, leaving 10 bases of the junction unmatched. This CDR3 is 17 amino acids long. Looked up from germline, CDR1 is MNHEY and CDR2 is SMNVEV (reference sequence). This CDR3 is CASSLIGSGSLDNEQFF. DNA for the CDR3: TGTGCCAGCAGTTTAATTGGTAGCGGGAGTCTCGACAATGAGCAGTTCTTC.

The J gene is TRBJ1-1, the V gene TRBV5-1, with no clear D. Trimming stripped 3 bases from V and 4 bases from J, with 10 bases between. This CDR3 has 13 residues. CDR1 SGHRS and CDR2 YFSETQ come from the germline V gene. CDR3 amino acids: CASSWSYVTEAFF. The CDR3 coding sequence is TGCGCCAGCAGCTGGTCGTATGTCACTGAAGCTTTCTTT.

CDR3 protein: CASSVAGTSGNNEQFF. CDR3 DNA: TGCGCCAGCAGCGTAGCCGGGACTAGCGGTAACAATGAGCAGTTCTTC. V and J are TRBV5-1 and TRBJ2-1; 11 bases fit TRBD2. CDR1 and CDR2 (germline): SGHRS, YFSETQ. The CDR3 is made up of 16 amino acids. J gave up 5 bases and V 4 bases, and 8 bases lay outside the gene matches.

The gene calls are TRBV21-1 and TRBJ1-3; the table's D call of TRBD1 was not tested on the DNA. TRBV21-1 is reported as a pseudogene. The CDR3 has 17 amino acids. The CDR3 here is CASSKEGTGSSGNTIYF. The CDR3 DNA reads TGTGCCAGCAGCAAAGAGGGGACAGGGAGCTCTGGAAACACCATATATTTT.

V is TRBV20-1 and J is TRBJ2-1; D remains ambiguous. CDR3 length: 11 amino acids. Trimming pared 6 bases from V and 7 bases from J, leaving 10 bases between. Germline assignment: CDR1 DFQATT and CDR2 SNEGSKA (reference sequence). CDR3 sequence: CSATIRNEQFF. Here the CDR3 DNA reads TGCAGTGCAACAATAAGGAATGAGCAGTTCTTC.

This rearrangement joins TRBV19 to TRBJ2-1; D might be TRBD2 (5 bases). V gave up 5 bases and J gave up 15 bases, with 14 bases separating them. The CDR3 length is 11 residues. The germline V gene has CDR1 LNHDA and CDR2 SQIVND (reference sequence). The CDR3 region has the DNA TGTGCCAGTAGTGATGGGCTAGCACGGTTCTTC. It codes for CASSDGLARFF.